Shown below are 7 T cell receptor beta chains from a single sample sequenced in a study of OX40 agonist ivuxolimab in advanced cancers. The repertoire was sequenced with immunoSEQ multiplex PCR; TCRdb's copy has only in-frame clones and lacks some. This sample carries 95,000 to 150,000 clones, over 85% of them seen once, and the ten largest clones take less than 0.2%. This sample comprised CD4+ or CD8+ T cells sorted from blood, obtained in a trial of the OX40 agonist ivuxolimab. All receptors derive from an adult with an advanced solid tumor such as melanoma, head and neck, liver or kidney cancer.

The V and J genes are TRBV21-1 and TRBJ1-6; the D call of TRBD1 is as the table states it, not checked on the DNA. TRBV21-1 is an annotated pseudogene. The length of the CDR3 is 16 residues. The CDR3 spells CAPQLRDRGPNSPLHF. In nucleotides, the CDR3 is TGTGCCCCTCAACTACGGGACAGAGGTCCTAATTCACCCCTCCACTTT.

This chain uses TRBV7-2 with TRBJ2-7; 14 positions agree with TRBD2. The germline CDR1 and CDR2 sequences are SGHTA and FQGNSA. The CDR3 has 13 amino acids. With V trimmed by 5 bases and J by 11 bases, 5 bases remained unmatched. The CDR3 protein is CASSGTSGRRKYF. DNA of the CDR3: TGTGCCAGCAGCGGGACTAGCGGGAGAAGGAAGTACTTC.

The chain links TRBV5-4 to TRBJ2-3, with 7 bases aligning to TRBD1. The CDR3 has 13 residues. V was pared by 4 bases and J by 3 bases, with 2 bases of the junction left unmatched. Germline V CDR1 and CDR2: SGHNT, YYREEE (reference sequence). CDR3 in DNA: TGTGCCAGCAGCCAACAGGGGACAGATACGCAGTATTTT. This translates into CASSQQGTDTQYF.

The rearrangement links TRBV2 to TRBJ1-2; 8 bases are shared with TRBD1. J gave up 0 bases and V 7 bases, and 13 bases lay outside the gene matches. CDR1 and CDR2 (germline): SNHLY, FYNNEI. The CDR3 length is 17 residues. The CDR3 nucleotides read TGTGCCAGCACTCTGGGGGCAGGGGGCCTAGCTAACTATGGCTACACCTTC. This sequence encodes CASTLGAGGLANYGYTF.

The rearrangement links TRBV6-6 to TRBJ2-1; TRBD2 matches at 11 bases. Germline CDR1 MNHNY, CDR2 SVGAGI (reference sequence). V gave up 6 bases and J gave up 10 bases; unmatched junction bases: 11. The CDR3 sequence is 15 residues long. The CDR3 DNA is TGTGCCAGCAGGGCCGCAACTAGCGGGAGTGGAGAGCAGTTCTTC. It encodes CASRAATSGSGEQFF.

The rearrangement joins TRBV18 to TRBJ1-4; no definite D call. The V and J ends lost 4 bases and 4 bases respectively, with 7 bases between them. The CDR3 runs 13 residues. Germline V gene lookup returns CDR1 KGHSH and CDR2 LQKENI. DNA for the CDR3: TGTGCCAGCTCACGGACCCTTAATGAAAAACTGTTTTTT. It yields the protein CASSRTLNEKLFF. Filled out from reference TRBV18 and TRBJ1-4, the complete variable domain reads NAGVMQNPRHLVRRRGQEARLRCSPMKGHSHVYWYRQLPEEGLKFMVYLQKENIIDESGMPKERFSAEFPKEGPSILRIQQVVRGDSAAYFCASSRTLNEKLFFGSGTQLSVL.

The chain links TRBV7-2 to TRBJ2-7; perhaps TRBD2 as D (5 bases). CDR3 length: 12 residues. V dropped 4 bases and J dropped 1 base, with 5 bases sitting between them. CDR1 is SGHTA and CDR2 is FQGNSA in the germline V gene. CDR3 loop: CASSWTSYEQYF. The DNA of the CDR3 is TGTGCCAGCAGCTGGACTTCCTACGAGCAGTACTTC.